This section outlines one T cell receptor beta chain sequence together with its context. The antigen is undetermined. These data originate in a study of cytomegalovirus exposure and HLA in healthy donors. Whole-study context: From HLA-typed donors, an early data release held some 91 million unique TCRs. Regarding the study as a whole: The authors later linked a missense DCLRE1C variant to TCR beta V- and J-gene trimming. The study designated roughly 160 TCR beta chains cytomegalovirus-associated. Per published reports, the classifier diagnosed cytomegalovirus status with high specificity and sensitivity.

PCR involved 60 Vbeta and 13 Jbeta primers. Clones were read by immunoSEQ multiplex PCR, and TCRdb kept only the in-frame ones, dropping some. The sample includes roughly 180,000 clones, about 80% of them seen just once. Germline V CDR1 and CDR2: PRHDT, FYEKMQ (reference sequence). CDR3 length: 15 residues. V lost 3 bases and J lost 4, with 16 bases in between. The chain uses TRBV13 and TRBJ2-7; TRBD2 is a possible D gene (6 bases). Sample: PBMCs. This clonotype was sampled from a young man in good health and CMV-seronegative. CDR3: CASSFRSSGEYEQYF. CDR3 in DNA: TGTGCCAGCAGCTTCCGGAGTAGCGGAGAGTACGAGCAGTACTTC.